This paragraph covers one TCR beta chain sequence. The record originates from a study of beta chain features in type 1 diabetes. Every bit of the isolated RNA underwent reverse transcription, so sequencing read expressed TCRB transcripts. Clones were read by immunoSEQ multiplex PCR, and TCRdb kept only the in-frame ones, dropping some. The sample has around 240,000 clones; around 68% are singletons. The clonotype originates from a man aged 25-45 years in good health. Source material: naive CD4+ T cells from blood.

The CDR3 nucleotides are TGTGCCAGCAGCTTCTACGGACAGGGGCGAGAGACCCAGTACTTC. It specifies CASSFYGQGRETQYF. The chain is built from TRBV7-2 and TRBJ2-5, with TRBD1 identical over 9 bases. CDR3 length equals 15 residues. Trimming removed 3 bases from V and 4 bases from J; junction bases left unmatched: 6. Germline V lookup: CDR1 SGHTA, CDR2 FQGNSA.